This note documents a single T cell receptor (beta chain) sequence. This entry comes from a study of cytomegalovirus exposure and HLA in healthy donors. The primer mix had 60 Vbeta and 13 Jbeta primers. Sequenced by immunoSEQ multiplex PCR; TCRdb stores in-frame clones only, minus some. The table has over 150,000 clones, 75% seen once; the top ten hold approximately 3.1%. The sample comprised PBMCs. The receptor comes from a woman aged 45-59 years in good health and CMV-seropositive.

In nucleotides, the CDR3 is TGTGCTAGTGGTTTGGCACCGGGGGGGAAAAACATTCAGTACTTC. This sequence encodes CASGLAPGGKNIQYF. The chain is built from TRBV12-5 and TRBJ2-4, with TRBD2 identical over 8 bases. There are 15 residues in the CDR3. The germline CDR1 and CDR2 sequences are LGHNT and FRNRAP. Trimming removed 1 base from V and 4 bases from J; junction bases left unmatched: 3.